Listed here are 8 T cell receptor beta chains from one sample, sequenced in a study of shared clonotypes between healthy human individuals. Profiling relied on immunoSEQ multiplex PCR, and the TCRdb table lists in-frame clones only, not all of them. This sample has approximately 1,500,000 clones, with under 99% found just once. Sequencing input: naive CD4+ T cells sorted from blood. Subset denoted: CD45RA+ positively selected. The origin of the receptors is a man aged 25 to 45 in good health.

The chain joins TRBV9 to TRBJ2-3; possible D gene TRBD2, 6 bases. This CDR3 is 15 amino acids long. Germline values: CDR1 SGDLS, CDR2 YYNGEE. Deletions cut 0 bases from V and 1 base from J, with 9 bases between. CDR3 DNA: TGTGCCAGCAGCGTAGGTTCGGGGGGCACAGATACGCAGTATTTT. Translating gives CASSVGSGGTDTQYF.

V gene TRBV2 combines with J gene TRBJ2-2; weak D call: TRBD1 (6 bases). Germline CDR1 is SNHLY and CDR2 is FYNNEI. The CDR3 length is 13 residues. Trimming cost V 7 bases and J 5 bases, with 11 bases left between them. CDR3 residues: CASTAQGTGELFF. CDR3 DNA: TGTGCCAGCACCGCCCAGGGGACCGGGGAGCTGTTTTTT.

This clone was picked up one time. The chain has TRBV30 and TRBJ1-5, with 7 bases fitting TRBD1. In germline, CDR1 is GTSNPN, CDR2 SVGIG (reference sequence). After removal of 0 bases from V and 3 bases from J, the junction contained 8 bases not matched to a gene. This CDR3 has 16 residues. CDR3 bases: TGTGCCTGGAGTGTCAGACAGGGTTGGAACAATCAGCCCCAGCATTTT. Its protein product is CAWSVRQGWNNQPQHF.

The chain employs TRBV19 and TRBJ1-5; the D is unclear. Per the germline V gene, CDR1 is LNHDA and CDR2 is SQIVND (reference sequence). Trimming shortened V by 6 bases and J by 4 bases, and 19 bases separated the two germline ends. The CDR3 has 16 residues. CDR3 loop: CASSPPQWELNQPQHF. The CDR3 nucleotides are TGTGCCAGTAGCCCTCCTCAGTGGGAACTAAATCAGCCCCAGCATTTT.

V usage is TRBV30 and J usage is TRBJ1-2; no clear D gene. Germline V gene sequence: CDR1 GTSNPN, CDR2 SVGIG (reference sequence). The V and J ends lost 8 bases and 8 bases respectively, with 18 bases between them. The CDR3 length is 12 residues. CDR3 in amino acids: CAHTKIGLGYTF. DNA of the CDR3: TGTGCCCATACCAAAATCGGATTAGGCTACACCTTC.

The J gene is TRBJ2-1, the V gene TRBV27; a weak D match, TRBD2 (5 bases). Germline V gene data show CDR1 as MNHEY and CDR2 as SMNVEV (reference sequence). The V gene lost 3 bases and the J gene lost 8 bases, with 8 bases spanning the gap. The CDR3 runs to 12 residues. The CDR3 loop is CASSLGADEQFF. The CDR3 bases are TGTGCCAGCAGTTTGGGAGCGGATGAGCAGTTCTTC.

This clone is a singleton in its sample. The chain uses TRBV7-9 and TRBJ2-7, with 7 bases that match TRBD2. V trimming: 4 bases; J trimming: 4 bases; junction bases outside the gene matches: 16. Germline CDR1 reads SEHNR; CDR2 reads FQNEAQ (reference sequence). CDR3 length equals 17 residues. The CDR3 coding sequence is TGTGCCAGCAGCTCCTGGGGGGAGGGCCGTAAATCATACGAGCAGTACTTC. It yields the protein CASSSWGEGRKSYEQYF.

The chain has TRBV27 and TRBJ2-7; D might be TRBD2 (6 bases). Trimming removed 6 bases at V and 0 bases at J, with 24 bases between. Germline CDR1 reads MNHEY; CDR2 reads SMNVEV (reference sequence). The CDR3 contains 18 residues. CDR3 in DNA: TGTGCCAGCAGCCTCGACGCGGGCCTTGGAGGGGACTCCTACGAGCAGTACTTC. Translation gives CASSLDAGLGGDSYEQYF.